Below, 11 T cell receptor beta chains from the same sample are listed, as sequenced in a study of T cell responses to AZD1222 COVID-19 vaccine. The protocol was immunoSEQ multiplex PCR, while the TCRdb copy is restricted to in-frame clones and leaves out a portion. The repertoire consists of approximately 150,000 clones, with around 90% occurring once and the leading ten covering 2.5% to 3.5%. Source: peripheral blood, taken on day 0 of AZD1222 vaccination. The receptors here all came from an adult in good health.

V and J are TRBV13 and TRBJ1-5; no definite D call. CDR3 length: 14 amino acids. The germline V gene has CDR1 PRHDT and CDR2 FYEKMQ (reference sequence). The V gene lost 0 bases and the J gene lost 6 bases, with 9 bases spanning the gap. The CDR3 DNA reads TGTGCCAGCAGCTTAGGCCCGGCAGGTCAGCCCCAGCATTTT. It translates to CASSLGPAGQPQHF.

CDR3 residues: CASSYVVGVNTEAFF. The DNA of the CDR3 is TGTGCCAGCAGTTACGTCGTGGGGGTGAACACTGAAGCTTTCTTT. V and J are TRBV6-2 or TRBV6-3 and TRBJ1-1; D perhaps matches TRBD1 (5 bases). This CDR3 spans 15 amino acids. CDR1 is MNHEY and CDR2 is SVGEGT in the germline V gene. V was clipped by 2 bases and J by 0 bases, with 10 bases between them.

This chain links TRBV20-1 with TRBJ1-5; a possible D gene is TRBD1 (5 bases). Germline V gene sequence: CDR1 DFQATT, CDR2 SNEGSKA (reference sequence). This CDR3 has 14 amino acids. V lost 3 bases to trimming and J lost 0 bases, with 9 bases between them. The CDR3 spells CSASSGHSNQPQHF. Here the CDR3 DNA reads TGCAGTGCTAGTTCAGGGCATAGCAATCAGCCCCAGCATTTT.

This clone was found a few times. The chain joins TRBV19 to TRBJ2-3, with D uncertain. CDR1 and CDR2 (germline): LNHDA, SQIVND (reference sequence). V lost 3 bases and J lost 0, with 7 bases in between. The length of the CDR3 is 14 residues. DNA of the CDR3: TGTGCCAGTAGTATTGGATATAGCACAGATACGCAGTATTTT. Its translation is CASSIGYSTDTQYF.

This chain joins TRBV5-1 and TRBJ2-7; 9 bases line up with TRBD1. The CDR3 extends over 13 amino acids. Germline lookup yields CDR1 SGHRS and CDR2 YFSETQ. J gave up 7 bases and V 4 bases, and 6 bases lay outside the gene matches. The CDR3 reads CASSEQGAGEQYF. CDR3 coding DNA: TGCGCCAGCAGCGAACAGGGGGCGGGGGAGCAGTACTTC. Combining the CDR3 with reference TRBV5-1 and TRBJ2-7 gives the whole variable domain KAGVTQTPRYLIKTRGQQVTLSCSPISGHRSVSWYQQTPGQGLQFLFEYFSETQRNKGNFPGRFSGRQFSNSRSEMNVSTLELGDSALYLCASSEQGAGEQYFGPGTRLTVT.

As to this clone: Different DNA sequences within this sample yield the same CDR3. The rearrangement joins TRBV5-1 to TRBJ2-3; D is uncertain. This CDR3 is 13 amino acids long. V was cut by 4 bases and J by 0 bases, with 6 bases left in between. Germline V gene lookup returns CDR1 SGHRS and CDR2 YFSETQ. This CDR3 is CASSLESTDTQYF. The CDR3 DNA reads TGCGCCAGCAGCCTCGAAAGCACAGATACGCAGTATTTT.

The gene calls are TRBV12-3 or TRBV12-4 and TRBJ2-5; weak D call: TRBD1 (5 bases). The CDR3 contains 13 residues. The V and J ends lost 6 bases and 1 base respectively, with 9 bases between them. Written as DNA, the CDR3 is TGTGCCAGCAGGACAGTGATCCAAGAGACCCAGTACTTC. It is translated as CASRTVIQETQYF.

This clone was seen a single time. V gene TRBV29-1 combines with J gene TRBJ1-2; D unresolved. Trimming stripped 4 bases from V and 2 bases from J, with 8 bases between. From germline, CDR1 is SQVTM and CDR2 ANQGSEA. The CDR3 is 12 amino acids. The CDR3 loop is CSVGQANYGYTF. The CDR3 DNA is TGCAGCGTTGGGCAGGCCAACTATGGCTACACCTTC. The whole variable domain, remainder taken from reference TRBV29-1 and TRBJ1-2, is SAVISQKPSRDICQRGTSLTIQCQVDSQVTMMFWYRQQPGQSLTLIATANQGSEATYESGFVIDKFPISRPNLTFSTLTVSNMSPEDSSIYLCSVGQANYGYTFGSGTRLTVV.

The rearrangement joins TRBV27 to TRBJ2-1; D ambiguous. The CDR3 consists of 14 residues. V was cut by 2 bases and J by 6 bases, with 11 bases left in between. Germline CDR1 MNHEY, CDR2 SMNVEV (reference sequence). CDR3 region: CASSLRSPRNEQFF. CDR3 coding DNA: TGTGCCAGCAGTTTAAGGAGCCCCCGCAATGAGCAGTTCTTC.

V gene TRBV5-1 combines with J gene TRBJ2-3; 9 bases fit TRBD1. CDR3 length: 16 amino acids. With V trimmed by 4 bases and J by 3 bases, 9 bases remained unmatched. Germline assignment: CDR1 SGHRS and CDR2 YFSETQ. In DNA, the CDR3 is TGCGCCAGCAGCCCCAGACAGGGGGGAGGAACAGATACGCAGTATTTT. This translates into CASSPRQGGGTDTQYF.

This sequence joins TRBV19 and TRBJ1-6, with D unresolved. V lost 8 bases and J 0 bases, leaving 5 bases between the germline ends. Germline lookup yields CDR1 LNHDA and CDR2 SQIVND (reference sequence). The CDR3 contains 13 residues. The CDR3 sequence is CASGSSYNSPLHF. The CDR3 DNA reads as TGTGCCAGTGGGAGCTCCTATAATTCACCCCTCCACTTT. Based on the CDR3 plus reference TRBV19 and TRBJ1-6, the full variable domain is DGGITQSPKYLFRKEGQNVTLSCEQNLNHDAMYWYRQDPGQGLRLIYYSQIVNDFQKGDIAEGYSVSREKKESFPLTVTSAQKNPTAFYLCASGSSYNSPLHFGNGTRLTVT.